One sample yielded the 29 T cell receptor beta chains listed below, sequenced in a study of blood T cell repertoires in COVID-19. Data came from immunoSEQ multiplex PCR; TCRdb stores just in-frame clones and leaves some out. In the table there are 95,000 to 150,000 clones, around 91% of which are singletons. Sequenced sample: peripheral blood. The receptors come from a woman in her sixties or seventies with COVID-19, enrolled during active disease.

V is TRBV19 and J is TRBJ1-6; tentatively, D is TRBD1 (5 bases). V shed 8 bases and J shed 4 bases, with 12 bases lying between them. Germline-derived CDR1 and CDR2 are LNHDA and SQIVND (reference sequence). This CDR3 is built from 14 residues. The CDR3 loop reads CASAGVPYNSPLHF. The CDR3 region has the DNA TGTGCCAGTGCGGGGGTCCCTTATAATTCACCCCTCCACTTT.

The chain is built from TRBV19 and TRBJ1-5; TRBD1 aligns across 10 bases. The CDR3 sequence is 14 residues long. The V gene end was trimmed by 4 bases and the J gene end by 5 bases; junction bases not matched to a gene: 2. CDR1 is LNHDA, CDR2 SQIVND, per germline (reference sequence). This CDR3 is CASSTTGGYQPQHF. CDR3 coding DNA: TGTGCCAGTAGTACGACAGGGGGCTATCAGCCCCAGCATTTT. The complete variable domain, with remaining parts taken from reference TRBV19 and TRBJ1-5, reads DGGITQSPKYLFRKEGQNVTLSCEQNLNHDAMYWYRQDPGQGLRLIYYSQIVNDFQKGDIAEGYSVSREKKESFPLTVTSAQKNPTAFYLCASSTTGGYQPQHFGDGTRLSIL.

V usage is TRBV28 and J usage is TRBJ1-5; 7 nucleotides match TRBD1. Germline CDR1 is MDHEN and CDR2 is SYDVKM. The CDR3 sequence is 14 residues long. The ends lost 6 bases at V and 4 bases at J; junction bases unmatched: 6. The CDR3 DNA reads TGTGCCAGCAGCCTGGGACAGCTAAATCAGCCCCAGCATTTT. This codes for CASSLGQLNQPQHF.

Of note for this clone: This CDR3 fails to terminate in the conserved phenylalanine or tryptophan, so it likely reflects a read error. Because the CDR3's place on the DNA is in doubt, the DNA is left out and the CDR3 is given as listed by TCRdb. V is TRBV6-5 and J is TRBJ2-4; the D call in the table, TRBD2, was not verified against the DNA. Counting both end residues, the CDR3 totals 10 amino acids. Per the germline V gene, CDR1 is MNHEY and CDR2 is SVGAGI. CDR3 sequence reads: CASSCPPREL.

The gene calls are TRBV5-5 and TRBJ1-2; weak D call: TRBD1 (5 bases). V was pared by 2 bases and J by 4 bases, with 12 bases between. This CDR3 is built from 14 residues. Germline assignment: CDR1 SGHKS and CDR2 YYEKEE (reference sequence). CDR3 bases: TGTGCCAGCAGCTTTTTACGGGGGGGCTATGGCTACACCTTC. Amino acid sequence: CASSFLRGGYGYTF.

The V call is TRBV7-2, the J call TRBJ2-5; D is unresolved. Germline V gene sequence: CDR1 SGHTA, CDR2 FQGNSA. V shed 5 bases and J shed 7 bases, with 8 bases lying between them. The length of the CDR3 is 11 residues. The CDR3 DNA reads TGTGCCAGCAGCCGTCTAGGGACCCAGTACTTC. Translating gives CASSRLGTQYF.

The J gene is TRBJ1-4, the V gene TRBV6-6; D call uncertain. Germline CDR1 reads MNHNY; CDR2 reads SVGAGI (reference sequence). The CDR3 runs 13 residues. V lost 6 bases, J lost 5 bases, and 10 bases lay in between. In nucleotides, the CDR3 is TGTGCCAGCAGCCGGTCAGGCAATGAAAAACTGTTTTTT. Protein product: CASSRSGNEKLFF.

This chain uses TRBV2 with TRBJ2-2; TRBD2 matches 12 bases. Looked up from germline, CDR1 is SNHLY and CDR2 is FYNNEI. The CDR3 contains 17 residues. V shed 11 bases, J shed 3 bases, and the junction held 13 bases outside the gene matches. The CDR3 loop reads CASQDTGLAGYTGELFF. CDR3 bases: TGTGCCTCACAGGACACCGGACTAGCGGGGTACACCGGGGAGCTGTTTTTT.

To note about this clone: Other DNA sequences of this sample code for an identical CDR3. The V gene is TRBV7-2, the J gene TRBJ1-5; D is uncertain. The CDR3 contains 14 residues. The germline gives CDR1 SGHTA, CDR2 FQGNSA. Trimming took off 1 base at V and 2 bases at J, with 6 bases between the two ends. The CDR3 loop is CASSLVQGNQPQHF. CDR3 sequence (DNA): TGTGCCAGCAGCTTAGTCCAGGGCAATCAGCCCCAGCATTTT.

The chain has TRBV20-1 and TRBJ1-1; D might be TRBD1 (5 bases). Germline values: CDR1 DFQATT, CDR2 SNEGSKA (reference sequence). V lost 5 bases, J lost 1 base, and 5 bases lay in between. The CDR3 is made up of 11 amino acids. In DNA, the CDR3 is TGCAGTGCTCAGGGGAACACTGAAGCTTTCTTT. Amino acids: CSAQGNTEAFF.

This CDR3 is CASSPAAGAGQPQHF. In DNA form, the CDR3 reads TGTGCCAGCAGCCCTGCTGCAGGGGCCGGCCAGCCCCAGCATTTT. This sequence joins TRBV3-1 (or the pseudogene TRBV3-2) and TRBJ1-5; D might be TRBD1 (6 bases). V shed 4 bases and J shed 7 bases, with 17 bases lying between them. The CDR3 loop spans 15 amino acids. CDR1 and CDR2 from the germline V gene are LGHDT and YNNKEL (reference sequence).

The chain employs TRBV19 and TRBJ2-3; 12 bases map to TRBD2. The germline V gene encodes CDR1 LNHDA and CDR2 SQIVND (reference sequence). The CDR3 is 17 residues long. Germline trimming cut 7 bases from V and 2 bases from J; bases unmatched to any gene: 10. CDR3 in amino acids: CASKTSGGLVATDTQYF. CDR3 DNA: TGTGCCAGTAAGACTAGCGGGGGCCTTGTTGCCACAGATACGCAGTATTTT.

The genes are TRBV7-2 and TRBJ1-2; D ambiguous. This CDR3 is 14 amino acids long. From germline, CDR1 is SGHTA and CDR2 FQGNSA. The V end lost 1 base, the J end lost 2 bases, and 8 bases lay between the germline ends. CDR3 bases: TGTGCCAGCAGCTTAGGGGCCACGAACTATGGCTACACCTTC. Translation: CASSLGATNYGYTF.

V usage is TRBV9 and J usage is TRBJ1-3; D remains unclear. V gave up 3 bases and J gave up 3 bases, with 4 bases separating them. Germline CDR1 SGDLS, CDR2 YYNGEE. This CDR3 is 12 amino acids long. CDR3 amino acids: CASSGSGNTIYF. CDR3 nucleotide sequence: TGTGCCAGCAGCGGCAGTGGAAACACCATATATTTT.

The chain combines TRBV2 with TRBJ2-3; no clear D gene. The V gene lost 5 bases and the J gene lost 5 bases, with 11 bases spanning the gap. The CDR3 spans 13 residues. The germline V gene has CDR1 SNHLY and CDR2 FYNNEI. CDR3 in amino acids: CASSRAPGDTQYF. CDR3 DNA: TGTGCCAGCAGTCGTGCCCCAGGAGATACGCAGTATTTT.

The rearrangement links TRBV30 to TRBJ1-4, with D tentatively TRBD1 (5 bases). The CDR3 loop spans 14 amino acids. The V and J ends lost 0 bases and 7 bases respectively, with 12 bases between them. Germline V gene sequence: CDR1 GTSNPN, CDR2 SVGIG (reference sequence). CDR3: CAWSVPGGTEKLFF. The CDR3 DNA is TGTGCCTGGAGTGTACCGGGGGGTACTGAAAAACTGTTTTTT.

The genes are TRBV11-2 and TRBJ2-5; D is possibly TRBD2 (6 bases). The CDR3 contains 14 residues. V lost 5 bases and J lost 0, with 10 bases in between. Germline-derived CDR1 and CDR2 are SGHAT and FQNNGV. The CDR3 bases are TGTGCCAGCAGCCGGGGACTTTACCAAGAGACCCAGTACTTC. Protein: CASSRGLYQETQYF.

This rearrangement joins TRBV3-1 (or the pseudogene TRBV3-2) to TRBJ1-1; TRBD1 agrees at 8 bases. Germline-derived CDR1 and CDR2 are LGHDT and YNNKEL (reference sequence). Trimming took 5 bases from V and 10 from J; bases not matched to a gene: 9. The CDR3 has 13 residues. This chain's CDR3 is CASSVSNRGRAFF. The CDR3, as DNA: TGTGCCAGCAGCGTGTCAAACAGGGGGAGAGCTTTCTTT.

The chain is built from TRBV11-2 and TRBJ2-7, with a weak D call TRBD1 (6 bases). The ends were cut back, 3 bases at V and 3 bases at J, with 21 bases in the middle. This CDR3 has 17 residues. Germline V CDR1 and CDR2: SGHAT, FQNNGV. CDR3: CASSLTTGSATHYEQYF. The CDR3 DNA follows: TGTGCCAGCAGCTTGACAACAGGGTCGGCGACTCACTACGAGCAGTACTTC.

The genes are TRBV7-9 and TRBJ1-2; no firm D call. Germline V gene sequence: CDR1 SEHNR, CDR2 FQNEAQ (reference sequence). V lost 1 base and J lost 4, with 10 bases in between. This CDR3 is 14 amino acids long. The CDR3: CASSLGGASYGYTF. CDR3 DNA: TGTGCCAGCAGCTTAGGTGGAGCAAGCTATGGCTACACCTTC.

The CDR3 region has the DNA TGTGCCAGCAGCCAAGATTCGAGACTAGCGGGGGGGTACAATGAGCAGTTCTTC. Its protein product is CASSQDSRLAGGYNEQFF. The chain links TRBV3-1 (or the pseudogene TRBV3-2) to TRBJ2-1; 14 bases are shared with TRBD2. The CDR3 sequence is 18 residues long. V lost 0 bases and J lost 4; bases outside the gene matches: 5. The germline V gene has CDR1 LGHDT and CDR2 YNNKEL (reference sequence).

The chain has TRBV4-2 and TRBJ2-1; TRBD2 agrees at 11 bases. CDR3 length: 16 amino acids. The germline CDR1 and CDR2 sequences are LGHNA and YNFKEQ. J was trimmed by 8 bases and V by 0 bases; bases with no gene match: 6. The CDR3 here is CASSQELAGVRYEQFF. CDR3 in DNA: TGTGCCAGCAGCCAAGAACTAGCGGGGGTTCGTTATGAGCAGTTCTTC.

The CDR3 DNA follows: TGTGCCAGCAGCTTAGGAGGGGGCGAGACCGGGGAGCTGTTTTTT. Encoded protein: CASSLGGGETGELFF. The chain links TRBV11-3 to TRBJ2-2; 7 bases match TRBD1. V lost 1 base to trimming and J lost 5 bases; unmatched junction nucleotides: 4. The CDR3 consists of 15 residues. The germline V gene encodes CDR1 SGHNT and CDR2 YENEEA.

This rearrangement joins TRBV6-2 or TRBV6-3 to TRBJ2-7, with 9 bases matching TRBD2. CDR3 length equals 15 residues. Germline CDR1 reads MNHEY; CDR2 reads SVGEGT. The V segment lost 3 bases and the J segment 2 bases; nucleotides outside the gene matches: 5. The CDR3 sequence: CASSYGLAGTYEQYF. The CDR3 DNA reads TGTGCCAGCAGTTATGGGCTAGCGGGGACCTACGAGCAGTACTTC.

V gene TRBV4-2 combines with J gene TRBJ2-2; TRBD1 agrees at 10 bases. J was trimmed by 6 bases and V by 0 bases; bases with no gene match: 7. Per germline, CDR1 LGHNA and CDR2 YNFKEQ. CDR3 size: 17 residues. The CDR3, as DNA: TGTGCCAGCAGCCAAGATGGGGGGACAGGGGTCTCCGGGGAGCTGTTTTTT. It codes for CASSQDGGTGVSGELFF.

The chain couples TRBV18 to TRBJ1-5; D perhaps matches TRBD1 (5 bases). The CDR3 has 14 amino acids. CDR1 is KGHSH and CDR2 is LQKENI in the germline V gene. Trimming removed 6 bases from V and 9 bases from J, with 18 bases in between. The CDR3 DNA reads TGTGCCAGCTCGCCCGTCGGAGGGGTAGGGCCCCAGCATTTT. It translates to CASSPVGGVGPQHF.

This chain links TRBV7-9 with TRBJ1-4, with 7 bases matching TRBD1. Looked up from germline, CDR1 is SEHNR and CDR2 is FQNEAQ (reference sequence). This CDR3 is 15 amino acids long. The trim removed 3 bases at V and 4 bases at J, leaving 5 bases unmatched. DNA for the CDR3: TGTGCCAGCAGCTTCGGGACAGTACTTAATGAAAAACTGTTTTTT. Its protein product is CASSFGTVLNEKLFF. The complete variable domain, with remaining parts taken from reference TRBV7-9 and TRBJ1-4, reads DTGVSQNPRHKITKRGQNVTFRCDPISEHNRLYWYRQTLGQGPEFLTYFQNEAQLEKSRLLSDRFSAERPKGSFSTLEIQRTEQGDSAMYLCASSFGTVLNEKLFFGSGTQLSVL.

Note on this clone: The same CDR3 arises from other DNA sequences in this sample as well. The CDR3 protein is CASSQGARYGYTF. In DNA, the CDR3 is TGTGCCAGCAGCCAGGGAGCGCGCTATGGCTACACCTTC. The V gene is TRBV3-1 (or the pseudogene TRBV3-2), the J gene TRBJ1-2; no firm D call. Trimming pared 3 bases from V and 4 bases from J, leaving 9 bases between. Germline CDR1 and CDR2: LGHDT and YNNKEL (reference sequence). This CDR3 has 13 amino acids.

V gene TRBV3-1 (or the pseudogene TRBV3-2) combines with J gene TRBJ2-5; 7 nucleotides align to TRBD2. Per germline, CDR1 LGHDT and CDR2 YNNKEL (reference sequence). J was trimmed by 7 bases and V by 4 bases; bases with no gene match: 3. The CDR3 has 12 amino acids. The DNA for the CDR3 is TGTGCCAGCAGCCGGGGGGGGACGACCCAGTACTTC. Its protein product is CASSRGGTTQYF.